This T cell receptor beta chain was obtained from a study of T cell responses to AZD1222 COVID-19 vaccine. Repertoires were generated with immunoSEQ multiplex PCR, while TCRdb's copy carries only in-frame clones and drops some. This sample has 100,000 to 130,000 clones, with about nine tenths found just once. Note on this clone: Antigen: not known.

Broader study findings: Every sample of the repertoires postdated the peak T cell response. Across the whole spike, CD4 TCRs peaked at regions 160-218 and 743-854. Unmutated regions of variants are reportedly targeted by nearly half of spike-specific TCRs.

Germline-derived CDR1 and CDR2 are SGHAT and FQNNGV. V was clipped by 1 base and J by 8 bases, with 8 bases between them. The CDR3 contains 12 residues. The material was peripheral blood, obtained on day 0 of MenACWY control vaccination. The sequence came from an adult in good health. This rearrangement joins TRBV11-2 to TRBJ2-5; no firm D call. The CDR3 loop is CASSLVLATQYF. The CDR3 DNA reads TGTGCCAGCAGCTTAGTCCTTGCTACCCAGTACTTC.